The text below deals with one T cell receptor beta chain. The data belong to a study of shared clonotypes between healthy human individuals. Measured with immunoSEQ multiplex PCR; TCRdb has only the in-frame clones, and not every one. In the table there are about 2.3 million clones, roughly 93% of which are singletons. There are 15 residues in the CDR3. Per the germline V gene, CDR1 is MNHEY and CDR2 is SMNVEV (reference sequence). Deletions cut 6 bases from V and 1 base from J, with 14 bases between. J is TRBJ2-3 and V is TRBV27; D unclear. This TCR was sampled from a man between 18 and 29 years old in good health. Some clones in this sample may be carry-over from other donors' samples. Specimen: naive CD4+ T cells from PBMCs. Subset denoted: CD45RA+ positively selected. The CDR3 is CASRDAIRGTDTQYF. CDR3 bases: TGTGCCAGCAGAGATGCTATTCGTGGCACAGATACGCAGTATTTT.